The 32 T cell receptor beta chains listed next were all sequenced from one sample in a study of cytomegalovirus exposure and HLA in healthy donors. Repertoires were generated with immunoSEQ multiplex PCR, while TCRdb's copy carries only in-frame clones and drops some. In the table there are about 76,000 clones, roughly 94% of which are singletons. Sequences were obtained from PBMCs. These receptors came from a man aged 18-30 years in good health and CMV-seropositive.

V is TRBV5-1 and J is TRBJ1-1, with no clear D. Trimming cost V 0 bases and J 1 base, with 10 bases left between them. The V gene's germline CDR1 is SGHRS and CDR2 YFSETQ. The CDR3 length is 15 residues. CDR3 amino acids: CASSLDFRENTEAFF. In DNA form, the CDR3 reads TGCGCCAGCAGCTTGGATTTCCGGGAGAACACTGAAGCTTTCTTT.

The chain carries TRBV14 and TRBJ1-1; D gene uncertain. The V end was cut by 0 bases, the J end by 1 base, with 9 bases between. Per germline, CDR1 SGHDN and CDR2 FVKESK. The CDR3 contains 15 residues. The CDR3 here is CASSQDPVPNTEAFF. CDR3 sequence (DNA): TGTGCCAGCAGCCAAGATCCAGTCCCGAACACTGAAGCTTTCTTT. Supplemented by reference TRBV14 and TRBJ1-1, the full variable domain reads EAGVTQFPSHSVIEKGQTVTLRCDPISGHDNLYWYRRVMGKEIKFLLHFVKESKQDESGMPNNRFLAERTGGTYSTLKVQPAELEDSGVYFCASSQDPVPNTEAFFGQGTRLTVV.

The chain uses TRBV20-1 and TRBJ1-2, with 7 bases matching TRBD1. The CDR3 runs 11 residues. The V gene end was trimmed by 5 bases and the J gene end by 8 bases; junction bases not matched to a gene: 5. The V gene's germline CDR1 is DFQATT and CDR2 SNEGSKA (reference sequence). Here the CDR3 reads CSARQGQGYTF. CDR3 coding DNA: TGCAGTGCTCGACAGGGACAAGGCTACACCTTC.

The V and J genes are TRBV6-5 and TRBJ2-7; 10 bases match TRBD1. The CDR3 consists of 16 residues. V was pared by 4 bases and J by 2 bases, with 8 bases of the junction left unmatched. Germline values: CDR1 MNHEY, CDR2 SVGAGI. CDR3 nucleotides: TGTGCCAGCAGTTCCTCCGGGACAGGGGTCCCCTACGAGCAGTACTTC. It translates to CASSSSGTGVPYEQYF.

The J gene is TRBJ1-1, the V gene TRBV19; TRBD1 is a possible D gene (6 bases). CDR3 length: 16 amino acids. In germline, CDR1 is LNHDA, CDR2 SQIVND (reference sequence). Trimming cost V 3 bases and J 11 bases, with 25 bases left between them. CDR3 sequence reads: CASSITLKWDTKGAFF. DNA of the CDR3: TGTGCCAGTAGTATCACCCTTAAATGGGACACTAAGGGCGCTTTCTTT.

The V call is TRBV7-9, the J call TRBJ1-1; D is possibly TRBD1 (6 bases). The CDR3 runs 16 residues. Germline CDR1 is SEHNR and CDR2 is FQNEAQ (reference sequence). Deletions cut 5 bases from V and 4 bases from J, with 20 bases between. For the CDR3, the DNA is TGTGCCAGCAGCCAAACCCCGGGACAAAGGGGCACTGAAGCTTTCTTT. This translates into CASSQTPGQRGTEAFF.

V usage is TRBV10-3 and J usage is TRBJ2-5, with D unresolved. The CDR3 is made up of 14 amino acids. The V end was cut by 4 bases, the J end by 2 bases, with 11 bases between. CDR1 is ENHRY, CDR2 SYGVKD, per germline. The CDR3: CAISVARFQETQYF. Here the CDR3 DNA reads TGTGCCATCAGTGTAGCTCGATTTCAAGAGACCCAGTACTTC.

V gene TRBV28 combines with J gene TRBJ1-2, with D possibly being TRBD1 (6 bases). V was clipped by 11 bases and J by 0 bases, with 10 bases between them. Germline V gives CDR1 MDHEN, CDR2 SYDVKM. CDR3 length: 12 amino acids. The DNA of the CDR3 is TGTGCCGAGGGGGGGTCTAACTATGGCTACACCTTC. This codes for CAEGGSNYGYTF.

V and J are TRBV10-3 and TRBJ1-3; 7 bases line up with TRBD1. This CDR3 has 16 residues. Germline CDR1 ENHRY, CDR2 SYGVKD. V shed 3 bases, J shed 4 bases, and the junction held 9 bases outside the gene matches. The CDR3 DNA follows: TGTGCCATCAGTGACGGGCCGGGACAGAAAGGAAACACCATATATTTT. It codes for CAISDGPGQKGNTIYF.

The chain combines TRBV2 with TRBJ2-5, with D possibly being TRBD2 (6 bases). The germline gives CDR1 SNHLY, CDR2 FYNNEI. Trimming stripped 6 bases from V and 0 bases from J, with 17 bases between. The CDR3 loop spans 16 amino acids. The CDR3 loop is CASRELDGTYQETQYF. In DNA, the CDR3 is TGTGCCAGCAGGGAATTGGACGGGACTTACCAAGAGACCCAGTACTTC.

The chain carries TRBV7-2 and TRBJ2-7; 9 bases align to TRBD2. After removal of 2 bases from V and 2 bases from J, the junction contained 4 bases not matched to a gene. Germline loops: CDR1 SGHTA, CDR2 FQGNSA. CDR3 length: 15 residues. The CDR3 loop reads CASSLIGGRAYEQYF. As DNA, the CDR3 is TGTGCCAGCAGCTTAATTGGCGGGAGGGCCTACGAGCAGTACTTC.

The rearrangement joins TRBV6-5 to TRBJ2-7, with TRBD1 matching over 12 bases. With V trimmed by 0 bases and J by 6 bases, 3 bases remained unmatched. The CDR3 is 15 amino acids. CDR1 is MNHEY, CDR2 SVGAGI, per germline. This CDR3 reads CASSYSGGQGAEQYF. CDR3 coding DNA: TGTGCCAGCAGTTACTCGGGGGGACAGGGGGCCGAGCAGTACTTC.

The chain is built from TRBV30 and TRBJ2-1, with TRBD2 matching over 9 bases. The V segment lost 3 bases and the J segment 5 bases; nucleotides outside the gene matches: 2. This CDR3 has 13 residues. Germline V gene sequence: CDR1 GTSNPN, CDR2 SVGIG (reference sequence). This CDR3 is CAWSPSGNNEQFF. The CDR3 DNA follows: TGTGCCTGGAGCCCTAGCGGGAACAATGAGCAGTTCTTC.

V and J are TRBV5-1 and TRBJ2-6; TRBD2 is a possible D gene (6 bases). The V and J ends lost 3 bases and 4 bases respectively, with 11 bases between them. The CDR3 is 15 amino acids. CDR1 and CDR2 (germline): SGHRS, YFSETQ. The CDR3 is CASSSQGGGANVLTF. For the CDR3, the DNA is TGCGCCAGCAGCTCGCAGGGAGGAGGGGCCAACGTCCTGACTTTC.

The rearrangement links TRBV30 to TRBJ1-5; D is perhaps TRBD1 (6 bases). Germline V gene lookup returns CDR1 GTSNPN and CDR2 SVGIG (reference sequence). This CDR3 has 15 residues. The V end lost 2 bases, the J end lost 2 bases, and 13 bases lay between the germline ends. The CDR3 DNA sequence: TGTGCCTGGAGTACTCAACAGGGTGGCAATCAGCCCCAGCATTTT. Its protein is CAWSTQQGGNQPQHF.

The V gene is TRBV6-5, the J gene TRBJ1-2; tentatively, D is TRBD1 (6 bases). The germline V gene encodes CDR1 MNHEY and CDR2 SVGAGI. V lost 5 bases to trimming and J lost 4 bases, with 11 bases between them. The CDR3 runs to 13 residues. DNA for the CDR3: TGTGCCAGCAGTCCAGGGGATACCTATGGCTACACCTTC. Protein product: CASSPGDTYGYTF.

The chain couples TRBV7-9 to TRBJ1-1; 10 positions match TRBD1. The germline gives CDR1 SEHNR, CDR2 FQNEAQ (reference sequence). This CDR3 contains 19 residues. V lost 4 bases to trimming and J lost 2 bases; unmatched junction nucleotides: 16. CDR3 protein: CASSSGLDRGMFHNTEAFF. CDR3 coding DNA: TGTGCCAGCAGCTCCGGATTGGACAGGGGGATGTTCCACAACACTGAAGCTTTCTTT.

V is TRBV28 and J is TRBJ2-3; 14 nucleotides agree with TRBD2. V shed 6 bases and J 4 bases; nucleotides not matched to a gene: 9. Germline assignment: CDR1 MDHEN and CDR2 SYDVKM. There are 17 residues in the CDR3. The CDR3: CASSPGGLAGGPDTQYF. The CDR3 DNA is TGTGCCAGCAGCCCCGGAGGACTAGCGGGAGGACCAGATACGCAGTATTTT.

CDR3 protein: CASSTRDSGEQYF. CDR3 nucleotides: TGTGCCAGCAGTACCCGGGACAGTGGCGAGCAGTACTTC. The chain combines TRBV28 with TRBJ2-7; 7 nucleotides agree with TRBD1. CDR1 is MDHEN and CDR2 is SYDVKM in the germline V gene. The CDR3 consists of 13 residues. Trimming cost V 5 bases and J 6 bases; bases outside gene matches: 7.

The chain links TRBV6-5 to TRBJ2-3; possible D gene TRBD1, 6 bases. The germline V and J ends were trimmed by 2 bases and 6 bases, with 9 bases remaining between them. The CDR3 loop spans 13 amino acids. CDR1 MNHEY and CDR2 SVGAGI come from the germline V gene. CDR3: CASSYPGQDTQYF. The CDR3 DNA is TGTGCCAGCAGTTACCCAGGACAGGATACGCAGTATTTT.

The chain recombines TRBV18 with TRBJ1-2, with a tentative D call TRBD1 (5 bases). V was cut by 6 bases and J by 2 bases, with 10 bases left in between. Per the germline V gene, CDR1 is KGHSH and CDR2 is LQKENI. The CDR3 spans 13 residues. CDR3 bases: TGTGCCAGCTCCTTGACAGAGAACTATGGCTACACCTTC. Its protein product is CASSLTENYGYTF.

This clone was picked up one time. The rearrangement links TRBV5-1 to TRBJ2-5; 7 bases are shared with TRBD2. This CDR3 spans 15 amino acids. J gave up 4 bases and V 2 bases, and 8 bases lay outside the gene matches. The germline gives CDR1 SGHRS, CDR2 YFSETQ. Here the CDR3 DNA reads TGCGCCAGCAGCTTCGACTCGGGGAGGGGAGAGACCCAGTACTTC. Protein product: CASSFDSGRGETQYF.

The CDR3 loop is CAWTGLTGELFF. CDR3 DNA: TGTGCCTGGACAGGGCTCACCGGGGAGCTGTTTTTT. The V call is TRBV30, the J call TRBJ2-2; possible D gene TRBD1, 5 bases. This CDR3 is built from 12 residues. The V end was cut by 4 bases, the J end by 4 bases, with 7 bases between. From germline, CDR1 is GTSNPN and CDR2 SVGIG (reference sequence). Variable domain in full (rest from reference TRBV30 and TRBJ2-2): SQTIHQWPATLVQPVGSPLSLECTVEGTSNPNLYWYRQAAGRGLQLLFYSVGIGQISSEVPQNLSASRPQDRQFILSSKKLLLSDSGFYLCAWTGLTGELFFGEGSRLTVL.

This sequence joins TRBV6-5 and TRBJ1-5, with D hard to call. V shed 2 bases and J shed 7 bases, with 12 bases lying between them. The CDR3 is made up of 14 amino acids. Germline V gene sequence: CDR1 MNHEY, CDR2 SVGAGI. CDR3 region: CASSYGRGDQPQHF. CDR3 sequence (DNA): TGTGCCAGCAGTTACGGTCGGGGTGACCAGCCCCAGCATTTT.

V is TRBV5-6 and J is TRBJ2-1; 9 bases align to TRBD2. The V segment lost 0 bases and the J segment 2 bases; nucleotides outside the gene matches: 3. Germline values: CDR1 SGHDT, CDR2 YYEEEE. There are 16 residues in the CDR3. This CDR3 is CASSLEGGRAYNEQFF. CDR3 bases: TGTGCCAGCAGCTTGGAGGGCGGGAGGGCCTACAATGAGCAGTTCTTC.

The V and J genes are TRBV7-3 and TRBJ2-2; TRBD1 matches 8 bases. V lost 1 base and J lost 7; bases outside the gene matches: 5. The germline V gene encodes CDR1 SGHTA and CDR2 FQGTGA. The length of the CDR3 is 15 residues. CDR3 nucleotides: TGTGCCAGCAGCTTAAACCAGGGGGCGGTCGGGGAGCTGTTTTTT. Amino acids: CASSLNQGAVGELFF.

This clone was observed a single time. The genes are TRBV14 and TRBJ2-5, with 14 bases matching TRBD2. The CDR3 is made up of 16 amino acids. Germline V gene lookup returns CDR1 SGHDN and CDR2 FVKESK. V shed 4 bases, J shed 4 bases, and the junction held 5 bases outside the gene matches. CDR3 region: CASSPTSGRAGETQYF. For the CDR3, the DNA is TGTGCCAGCAGCCCGACTAGCGGGAGGGCGGGAGAGACCCAGTACTTC.

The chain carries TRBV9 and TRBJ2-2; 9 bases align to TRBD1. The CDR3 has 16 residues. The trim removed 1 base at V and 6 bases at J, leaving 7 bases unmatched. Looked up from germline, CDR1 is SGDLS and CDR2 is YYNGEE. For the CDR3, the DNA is TGTGCCAGCAGCGTACAGGGGACAGGGTCGTCCGGGGAGCTGTTTTTT. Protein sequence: CASSVQGTGSSGELFF.

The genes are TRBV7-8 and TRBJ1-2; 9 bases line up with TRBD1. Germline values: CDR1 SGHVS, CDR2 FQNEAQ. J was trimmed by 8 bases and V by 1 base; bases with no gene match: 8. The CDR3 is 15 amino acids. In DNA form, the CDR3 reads TGTGCCAGCAGCTTAGGACAGGGGGTACGCGGCGGCTACACCTTC. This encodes CASSLGQGVRGGYTF.

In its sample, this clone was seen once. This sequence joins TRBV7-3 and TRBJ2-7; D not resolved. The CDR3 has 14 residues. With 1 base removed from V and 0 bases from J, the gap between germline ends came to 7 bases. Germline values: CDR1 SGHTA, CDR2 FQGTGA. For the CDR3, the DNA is TGTGCCAGCAGCTTAAGTCGGAGCTCCTACGAGCAGTACTTC. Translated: CASSLSRSSYEQYF.

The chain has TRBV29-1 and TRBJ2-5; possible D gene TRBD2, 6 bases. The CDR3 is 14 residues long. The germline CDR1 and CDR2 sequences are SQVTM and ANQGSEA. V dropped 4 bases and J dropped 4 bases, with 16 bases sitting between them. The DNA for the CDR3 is TGCAGCGTTGTGGGCTCCGGGGGTGGAGAGACCCAGTACTTC. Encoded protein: CSVVGSGGGETQYF.

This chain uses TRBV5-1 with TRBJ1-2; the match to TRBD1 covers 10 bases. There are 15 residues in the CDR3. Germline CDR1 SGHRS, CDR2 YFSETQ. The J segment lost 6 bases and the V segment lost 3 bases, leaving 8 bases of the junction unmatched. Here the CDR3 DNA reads TGCGCCAGCAGCTGGACCGGGACAGGGGAGGATGGCTACACCTTC. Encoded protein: CASSWTGTGEDGYTF.